This T cell receptor (beta chain) was captured in a study of control samples from healthy donors and cancer patients (dated by TCRdb to about 2020). Remarks on this clone: What antigen it recognizes has not been identified. It has no much larger one-base neighbor in the sample; base qualities were not kept.

Libraries were made using the immunoSEQ multiplex PCR assay. This is the immuneACCESS table as TCRdb keeps it, with only in-frame sequences that have V and J called. A part of the clones is gone; compared with another copy, unresolved V genes explain less than half, and the rest is unexplained. This sample holds 100,000 to 150,000 clones; around 93% were observed only once. The top ten clonotypes cover roughly 8.6% of the sample. The junction carries 14 bases between V and J, which are trimmed by 5 bases and 3 bases respectively. In the germline V gene (reference sequence), CDR1 corresponds to LNHDA and CDR2 to SQIVND. Measured from the cysteine to the phenylalanine, the CDR3 is 14 residues long. Just the 42-base CDR3 DNA is kept, in frame starting at base 1.

This receptor was obtained from a man aged 18 to 30 in good health. This chain joins TRBV19 to TRBJ2-7; the D gene assignment is ambiguous. The sequenced material came from blood. DNA sequence: TGTGCCAGTAGTGGTCCGGCCGGCTACTACGAGCAGTACTTC. It is translated as CASSGPAGYYEQYF.